The 23 T cell receptor beta chains presented below share a single source sample, sequenced in a study of regulatory T cells in long-lasting Graves disease. To make TCR beta libraries, researchers used iRepertoire HTBI primers and Arm-PCR of CDR3 regions. TCRdb re-analysed the multiplex PCR reads in MiXCR, keeping a single row per CDR3 protein. Among 350,000 to 500,000 distinct CDR3 sequences listed, about a sixth were seen once. The sample's time point: newly diagnosed GD, antithyroid drugs for less than 3 months. Generation of the TCR library employed RNA extracted from PBMCs. The data were also submitted as part of a second study, on T cells in Graves' hyperthyroidism and ophthalmopathy.

This sample comprised peripheral blood mononuclear cells (PBMCs), obtained at new diagnosis, from a patient treated with antithyroid drugs. These receptors originate from a woman younger than 35 with Graves disease.

The chain employs TRBV6-2 or TRBV6-3 and TRBJ2-1; TRBD2 agrees at 11 bases. The germline CDR1 and CDR2 sequences are MNHEY and SVGEGT. This CDR3 is built from 16 residues. J gave up 5 bases and V 6 bases, and 9 bases lay outside the gene matches. CDR3 nucleotides: TGTGCCAGCAGGCCGACCCTAGCGGGAGGACACAATGAGCAGTTCTTC. Translated: CASRPTLAGGHNEQFF.

The rearrangement joins TRBV2 to TRBJ1-4; 7 bases are shared with TRBD1. This CDR3 region has 18 residues. Germline V gene data show CDR1 as SNHLY and CDR2 as FYNNEI. With V trimmed by 6 bases and J by 2 bases, 15 bases remained unmatched. As DNA, the CDR3 is TGTGCCAGCAGAGCGAGGGACAGCTGGATCCCCACTAATGAAAAACTGTTTTTT. As protein: CASRARDSWIPTNEKLFF.

The V and J genes are TRBV7-2 and TRBJ2-7; 8 nucleotides match TRBD1. The CDR3 has 13 amino acids. The junction had 9 bases not matched to a gene; V was cut back by 5 bases and J by 9 bases. Germline V gene data show CDR1 as SGHTA and CDR2 as FQGNSA. The CDR3 region is CASSVPPGGRQYF. In nucleotides, the CDR3 is TGTGCCAGCAGCGTGCCCCCAGGGGGCAGGCAGTACTTC.

This clonotype showed up many times. The chain carries TRBV6-1 and TRBJ2-7, with 12 nucleotides matching TRBD2. V lost 3 bases and J lost 2; bases outside the gene matches: 2. This CDR3 has 15 amino acids. The germline V gene has CDR1 MNHNS and CDR2 SASEGT. The CDR3 loop reads CASSDGTSGPYEQYF. The CDR3 DNA reads as TGTGCCAGCAGTGATGGGACTAGCGGGCCCTACGAGCAGTACTTC.

This clonotype was counted a few times. This rearrangement joins TRBV6-5 to TRBJ2-4, with D perhaps matching TRBD1 (5 bases). Germline CDR1 reads MNHEY; CDR2 reads SVGAGI. CDR3 length: 16 residues. Trimming removed 4 bases at V and 4 bases at J, with 17 bases between. The CDR3 reads CASSSGATLWKNIQYF. CDR3 in DNA: TGTGCCAGCAGTTCTGGGGCGACCCTTTGGAAAAACATTCAGTACTTC.

V gene TRBV14 combines with J gene TRBJ2-1; possibly TRBD2 for D (6 bases). Trimming removed 1 base from V and 10 bases from J, with 17 bases in between. The CDR3 contains 15 residues. Germline CDR1 is SGHDN and CDR2 is FVKESK. CDR3 sequence: CASSQGLEGKVEQFF. The CDR3 region has the DNA TGTGCCAGCAGCCAAGGACTAGAGGGGAAGGTAGAGCAGTTCTTC.

At least ten counts were recorded for this clonotype. The rearrangement joins TRBV20-1 to TRBJ2-3; 10 bases are shared with TRBD2. J was trimmed by 6 bases and V by 1 base; bases with no gene match: 4. CDR1 and CDR2 (germline): DFQATT, SNEGSKA (reference sequence). The CDR3 totals 14 residues. In DNA form, the CDR3 reads TGCAGTGCTAGAGTACTAGCGGGAAGTGATACGCAGTATTTT. It is translated as CSARVLAGSDTQYF.

This clonotype has ten or more counts. The CDR3 sequence: CASTRSVNSQETQYF. The DNA for the CDR3 is TGTGCCAGCACTAGGTCAGTGAACAGTCAAGAGACCCAGTACTTC. J is TRBJ2-5 and V is TRBV11-1, with D unclear. V lost 7 bases and J 2 bases, leaving 17 bases between the germline ends. This CDR3 spans 15 amino acids. Germline V gives CDR1 SGHAT, CDR2 FQDESV (reference sequence).

The gene calls are TRBV15 and TRBJ2-1, with D uncertain. Deletions cut 4 bases from V and 0 bases from J, with 10 bases between. The CDR3 has 15 amino acids. Germline V lookup: CDR1 LNHNV, CDR2 YYDKDF (reference sequence). DNA of the CDR3: TGTGCCACCAGCATTGCTTTGAGCTCCTACAATGAGCAGTTCTTC. It translates to CATSIALSSYNEQFF.

There are a few counts of this clonotype. The chain uses TRBV6-9 and TRBJ2-6; unclear D gene. Germline CDR1 is MNHGY and CDR2 is SVAAGI. Trimming stripped 2 bases from V and 0 bases from J, with 5 bases between. The CDR3 runs to 15 residues. The CDR3 here is CASSYTPSGANVLTF. The CDR3 DNA reads as TGTGCCAGCAGTTATACACCCTCTGGGGCCAACGTCCTGACTTTC.

This clonotype has a count of ten or more. The rearrangement uses TRBV16 and TRBJ2-7; tentative D call: TRBD2 (6 bases). The germline gives CDR1 KGHSY, CDR2 FQNENV. The CDR3 has 14 residues. With 1 base removed from V and 6 bases from J, the gap between germline ends came to 13 bases. The CDR3 here is CASSQFLSEGEQYF. DNA of the CDR3: TGTGCCAGCAGCCAATTCTTATCGGAGGGCGAGCAGTACTTC. Using reference TRBV16 and TRBJ2-7 for the parts outside the CDR3, the full variable domain is GEEVAQTPKHLVRGEGQKAKLYCAPIKGHSYVFWYQQVLKNEFKFLISFQNENVFDETGMPKERFSAKCLPNSPCSLEIQATKLEDSAVYFCASSQFLSEGEQYFGPGTRLTVT.

In its sample, this clonotype was seen once. The conserved phenylalanine or tryptophan normally closing the CDR3 is absent here, so this likely arose from a read error. The DNA is left out, because the CDR3 cannot be placed on it with certainty; the CDR3 is given as TCRdb lists it. The J gene is TRBJ2-1, the V gene TRBV20-1; the D segment call TRBD2 is taken from the table without a DNA check. The CDR3 sequence runs 18 residues, both termini included. Germline values: CDR1 DFQATT, CDR2 SNEGSKA (reference sequence). The CDR3 spells CSARDYTTTSGAYNEQFL.

Ten or more counts support this clonotype. This chain uses TRBV24-1 with TRBJ2-2; TRBD2 matches at 13 bases. The ends lost 2 bases at V and 5 bases at J; junction bases unmatched: 7. The CDR3 totals 18 residues. Germline V CDR1 and CDR2: KGHDR, SFDVKD. CDR3 DNA: TGTGCCACCAGTGATTGGACTAGCGGGGGAAAAATAACCGGGGAGCTGTTTTTT. Translated, it gives CATSDWTSGGKITGELFF.

This clonotype has a count of ten or more. The chain couples TRBV7-8 to TRBJ2-1; 10 bases match TRBD2. CDR3 length equals 20 residues. Germline values: CDR1 SGHVS, CDR2 FQNEAQ. V shed 4 bases, J shed 2 bases, and the junction held 17 bases outside the gene matches. The CDR3 DNA follows: TGTGCCAGCAGCTCAATCCGGAGGACTAGCGGCAATCATGCCTACAATGAGCAGTTCTTC. It is translated as CASSSIRRTSGNHAYNEQFF.

This clonotype was recorded many times. This rearrangement joins TRBV7-9 to TRBJ1-1; D is uncertain. Trimming left V 8 bases short and J 1 base short, with 14 bases between. The germline CDR1 and CDR2 sequences are SEHNR and FQNEAQ (reference sequence). CDR3 length equals 14 residues. As DNA, the CDR3 is TGTGCCAGCGTCCCTCCACTGGCGAACACTGAAGCTTTCTTT. Translated: CASVPPLANTEAFF.

The table lists this clonotype with many counts. The chain is built from TRBV5-1 and TRBJ1-1; 8 bases match TRBD1. Losses at the gene ends were 4 bases for V and 1 base for J; bases not matched to a gene: 3. Germline V gene sequence: CDR1 SGHRS, CDR2 YFSETQ. This CDR3 region has 14 residues. CDR3 bases: TGCGCCAGCAGCAAGACAGGGGAGAACACTGAAGCTTTCTTT. Translation gives CASSKTGENTEAFF. The variable domain in full, completed from reference TRBV5-1 and TRBJ1-1, reads KAGVTQTPRYLIKTRGQQVTLSCSPISGHRSVSWYQQTPGQGLQFLFEYFSETQRNKGNFPGRFSGRQFSNSRSEMNVSTLELGDSALYLCASSKTGENTEAFFGQGTRLTVV.

This clonotype has a count of ten or more. The chain employs TRBV11-2 and TRBJ1-1; D not certain. The V end was cut by 6 bases, the J end by 0 bases, with 8 bases between. The CDR3 spans 13 residues. Per the germline V gene, CDR1 is SGHAT and CDR2 is FQNNGV. CDR3: CASSPLMNTEAFF. The CDR3 bases are TGTGCCAGCAGTCCTCTCATGAACACTGAAGCTTTCTTT.

V is TRBV18 and J is TRBJ1-6; no reliable D call. The CDR3 runs to 13 residues. The germline CDR1 and CDR2 sequences are KGHSH and LQKENI. V was clipped by 5 bases and J by 7 bases, with 9 bases between them. DNA for the CDR3: TGTGCCAGCTCAGCCTATTCCAATTCACCCCTCCACTTT. This encodes CASSAYSNSPLHF.

This clonotype came up many times. The chain uses TRBV12-3 or TRBV12-4 and TRBJ2-3, with 9 bases matching TRBD2. The CDR3 length is 15 residues. Trimming took 3 bases from V and 3 from J; bases not matched to a gene: 4. The CDR3, as DNA: TGTGCCAGCAGTTTTAGCAGCGGGAGGACAGATACGCAGTATTTT. It is translated as CASSFSSGRTDTQYF.

The V and J genes are TRBV10-2 and TRBJ1-3; D is undetermined. From germline, CDR1 is WSHSY and CDR2 SAAADI. The germline V and J ends were trimmed by 2 bases and 3 bases, with 5 bases remaining between them. This CDR3 has 13 residues. The CDR3 region has the DNA TGCGCCAGCAGTGAGATACTTGGAAACACCATATATTTT. This encodes CASSEILGNTIYF.

The CDR3 here is CASRDIAGLAYNEQFF. CDR3 nucleotides: TGTGCCAGCAGGGATATAGCGGGTCTTGCCTACAATGAGCAGTTCTTC. The chain links TRBV7-2 to TRBJ2-1, with 7 bases matching TRBD2. With V trimmed by 6 bases and J by 2 bases, 10 bases remained unmatched. Germline assignment: CDR1 SGHTA and CDR2 FQGNSA. This CDR3 comprises 16 residues.

This clonotype was seen at least ten times. V gene TRBV3-1 combines with J gene TRBJ2-1, with 7 positions matching TRBD1. The J call could be wrong; TRBJ2-5 is a better fit for the DNA end. CDR3 length: 13 residues. The germline gives CDR1 LGHDT, CDR2 YNNKEL (reference sequence). In nucleotides, the CDR3 is TGTGCCAGCAGTTGGGACAGTCTGGAGACCCAGTACTTC. Amino acids: CASSWDSLETQYF.

This clonotype appeared many times. The genes are TRBV3-1 and TRBJ2-3; D uncertain. Germline assignment: CDR1 LGHDT and CDR2 YNNKEL (reference sequence). V was shortened by 3 bases and J by 5 bases, with 6 bases between the two germline ends. The CDR3 has 12 residues. The CDR3 loop reads CASSQLGDTQYF. In DNA, the CDR3 is TGTGCCAGCAGCCAGCTGGGAGATACGCAGTATTTT.